A single sample gave rise to the 14 T cell receptor beta chains below, sequenced in a study of cytomegalovirus exposure and HLA in healthy donors. Use of 60 Vbeta and 13 Jbeta primers characterized the PCR. Measured with immunoSEQ multiplex PCR; TCRdb has only the in-frame clones, and not every one. The sample holds about 69,000 clones, 68% seen once. Material: PBMCs. The source of these receptors is a woman aged 30 to 39 in good health and CMV-seronegative.

The gene calls are TRBV5-1 and TRBJ2-7; maybe TRBD1 (6 bases). Germline V gene lookup returns CDR1 SGHRS and CDR2 YFSETQ. CDR3 size: 12 residues. Deletions cut 4 bases from V and 7 bases from J, with 12 bases between. CDR3 sequence reads: CASSHEGVEQYF. CDR3 bases: TGCGCCAGCAGCCATGAGGGGGTAGAGCAGTACTTC.

DNA of the CDR3: TGCGCCAGCAGCTTGGCCGCAGGGGGCACTGAAGCTTTCTTT. Translating it yields CASSLAAGGTEAFF. This chain links TRBV5-1 with TRBJ1-1, with TRBD1 matching over 7 bases. This CDR3 has 14 residues. Germline V gene sequence: CDR1 SGHRS, CDR2 YFSETQ. With V trimmed by 0 bases and J by 4 bases, 3 bases remained unmatched.

The chain links TRBV2 to TRBJ2-3; 8 bases are shared with TRBD1. Germline-derived CDR1 and CDR2 are SNHLY and FYNNEI. V was pared by 3 bases and J by 5 bases, with 7 bases of the junction left unmatched. The CDR3 loop spans 15 amino acids. CDR3 in amino acids: CASSDRDRRQDTQYF. DNA for the CDR3: TGTGCCAGCAGTGATAGGGACAGGAGGCAAGATACGCAGTATTTT.

The chain couples TRBV27 to TRBJ1-1; D remains ambiguous. Germline V gives CDR1 MNHEY, CDR2 SMNVEV (reference sequence). Trimming removed 6 bases at V and 7 bases at J, with 12 bases between. This CDR3 contains 12 residues. The DNA of the CDR3 is TGTGCCAGCAGCTCCGCGGGTGGTGAAGCTTTCTTT. Its protein product is CASSSAGGEAFF.

The V call is TRBV5-8, the J call TRBJ2-5; possibly TRBD2 for D (6 bases). The germline gives CDR1 SGHTS, CDR2 YDEGEE. The length of the CDR3 is 16 residues. V was cut by 4 bases and J by 4 bases, with 20 bases left in between. CDR3 in DNA: TGTGCCAGCAGCGCCGGTGACAAACGGGGAGGAGAGACCCAGTACTTC. Translated: CASSAGDKRGGETQYF.

V is TRBV9 and J is TRBJ2-3; perhaps TRBD1 as D (6 bases). Germline CDR1 reads SGDLS; CDR2 reads YYNGEE. The V gene lost 2 bases and the J gene lost 5 bases, with 15 bases spanning the gap. This CDR3 is built from 15 residues. CDR3 protein: CASSVLGGERDTQYF. In DNA form, the CDR3 reads TGTGCCAGCAGCGTCCTTGGGGGCGAAAGAGATACGCAGTATTTT.

This CDR3 is CSLGGLNQPQHF. In nucleotides, the CDR3 is TGCAGCCTTGGCGGGCTAAATCAGCCCCAGCATTTT. The chain links TRBV29-1 to TRBJ1-5; D gene ambiguous. Trimming took 8 bases from V and 4 from J, leaving 12 bases between them. The germline gives CDR1 SQVTM, CDR2 ANQGSEA. The CDR3 runs to 12 residues.

The chain uses TRBV5-5 and TRBJ1-2; TRBD1 is a possible D gene (5 bases). This CDR3 is built from 15 residues. The germline V gene has CDR1 SGHKS and CDR2 YYEKEE (reference sequence). V lost 4 bases, J lost 2 bases, and 15 bases lay in between. CDR3: CASSREGRRNYGYTF. The CDR3, as DNA: TGTGCCAGCAGCCGGGAGGGACGGAGAAACTATGGCTACACCTTC. The variable domain in full, with the rest retrieved from reference TRBV5-5 and TRBJ1-2, is DAGVTQSPTHLIKTRGQQVTLRCSPISGHKSVSWYQQVLGQGPQFIFQYYEKEERGRGNFPDRFSARQFPNYSSELNVNALLLGDSALYLCASSREGRRNYGYTFGSGTRLTVV.

Only one count was recorded for this clone. This sequence joins TRBV7-3 and TRBJ2-3, with 8 bases fitting TRBD2. The J segment lost 4 bases and the V segment lost 1 base, leaving 7 bases of the junction unmatched. The germline gives CDR1 SGHTA, CDR2 FQGTGA. The CDR3 has 16 residues. CDR3 residues: CASSLMSGGFADTQYF. CDR3 DNA: TGTGCCAGCAGCTTAATGAGCGGGGGATTCGCAGATACGCAGTATTTT.

The CDR3 spells CASSLGGGTEAFF. CDR3 bases: TGTGCCAGCAGCTTAGGAGGAGGCACTGAAGCTTTCTTT. The rearrangement uses TRBV7-9 and TRBJ1-1, with D uncertain. The CDR3 length is 13 residues. CDR1 and CDR2 (germline): SEHNR, FQNEAQ (reference sequence). The V gene lost 1 base and the J gene lost 4 bases, with 7 bases spanning the gap. Supplemented by reference TRBV7-9 and TRBJ1-1, the full variable domain reads DTGVSQNPRHKITKRGQNVTFRCDPISEHNRLYWYRQTLGQGPEFLTYFQNEAQLEKSRLLSDRFSAERPKGSFSTLEIQRTEQGDSAMYLCASSLGGGTEAFFGQGTRLTVV.

This clone was seen only a few times. The rearrangement uses TRBV2 and TRBJ1-1; 12 bases line up with TRBD1. J gave up 10 bases and V 6 bases, and 12 bases lay outside the gene matches. In germline, CDR1 is SNHLY, CDR2 FYNNEI. The length of the CDR3 is 15 residues. The CDR3 bases are TGTGCCAGCAGATCGACGGGGGGACAGGGGGCAGGAGCTTTCTTT. This codes for CASRSTGGQGAGAFF.

This clone has only a few counts. V and J are TRBV7-2 and TRBJ1-4; TRBD1 matches 8 bases. There are 15 residues in the CDR3. Germline trimming cut 4 bases from V and 1 base from J; bases unmatched to any gene: 2. Per the germline V gene, CDR1 is SGHTA and CDR2 is FQGNSA. The CDR3 protein is CASSSTGGTNEKLFF. The DNA of the CDR3 is TGTGCCAGCAGCTCCACAGGGGGAACTAATGAAAAACTGTTTTTT.

The rearrangement uses TRBV5-1 and TRBJ2-1, with 8 bases identical to TRBD1. CDR1 SGHRS and CDR2 YFSETQ come from the germline V gene. Trimming took 4 bases from V and 7 from J; bases not matched to a gene: 13. CDR3 size: 16 residues. The chain's CDR3 is CASSQYLGDRTNEQFF. CDR3 nucleotides: TGCGCCAGCAGCCAGTACCTCGGGGACAGGACGAATGAGCAGTTCTTC.

The sample holds a few counts of this clone. The chain is built from TRBV27 and TRBJ1-1; D possibly corresponds to TRBD1 (6 bases). CDR3 length: 14 residues. Trimming left V 6 bases short and J 0 bases short, with 11 bases between. Germline V CDR1 and CDR2: MNHEY, SMNVEV (reference sequence). Here the CDR3 DNA reads TGTGCCAGCAGCTACAGGGCAATGAACACTGAAGCTTTCTTT. It translates to CASSYRAMNTEAFF.